One sample yielded the 10 T cell receptor beta chains listed below, sequenced in a study of T-cell reconstitution after alpha-beta-depleted transplantation in children. A TCRbeta library incorporating unique molecular identifiers was prepared. TCRdb analysed the PCR reads with MiXCR anew, one entry per CDR3 protein. Of a few hundred thousand distinct CDR3 sequences detected, about 40% appear once; the ten largest clones hold under 35%. The material was PBMCs, obtained before TCRalphabeta/CD19-depleted stem cell transplant. These receptors all come from a girl aged 2 to 10 with aplastic anemia, due to receive a stem cell transplant.

The chain combines TRBV20-1 with TRBJ2-7; 8 bases match TRBD1. V shed 2 bases and J 1 base; nucleotides not matched to a gene: 4. CDR1 is DFQATT, CDR2 SNEGSKA, per germline (reference sequence). CDR3 size: 14 residues. CDR3 nucleotide sequence: TGCAGTGCTAGAAGGACAGGGAGATCCTACGAGCAGTACTTC. It yields the protein CSARRTGRSYEQYF.

The chain links TRBV2 to TRBJ2-3, with TRBD1 identical over 9 bases. The CDR3 covers 16 residues. Germline V CDR1 and CDR2: SNHLY, FYNNEI. With V trimmed by 3 bases and J by 6 bases, 10 bases remained unmatched. CDR3 nucleotide sequence: TGTGCCAGCAGTGAGCGACAGGGGGGGATGATTGATACGCAGTATTTT. Translation gives CASSERQGGMIDTQYF.

This clonotype was seen at least ten times. The V gene is TRBV12-3 or TRBV12-4, the J gene TRBJ1-2; D remains ambiguous. This CDR3 is 11 amino acids long. Trimming left V 6 bases short and J 6 bases short, with 8 bases between. Here the CDR3 reads CASRLRDGYTF. The CDR3 DNA reads TGTGCCAGCAGGCTCCGGGATGGCTACACCTTC.

The table lists this clonotype with a few counts. The chain couples TRBV18 to TRBJ2-7; 9 bases match TRBD2. J lost 5 bases, V lost 3 bases, and 5 bases had no gene match. Germline CDR1 KGHSH, CDR2 LQKENI. The CDR3 extends over 14 amino acids. In DNA form, the CDR3 reads TGTGCCAGCTCACCCGGGACTAGCACCAACGAGCAGTACTTC. It specifies CASSPGTSTNEQYF.

This clonotype was found a few times. V is TRBV5-1 and J is TRBJ1-6; D unresolved. V was clipped by 0 bases and J by 5 bases, with 12 bases between them. The CDR3 runs 16 residues. CDR1 and CDR2 from the germline V gene are SGHRS and YFSETQ. The chain's CDR3 is CASSLDSGSNNSPLHF. Here the CDR3 DNA reads TGCGCCAGCAGCTTGGATTCGGGCAGTAATAATTCACCCCTCCACTTT.

This clonotype was seen more than once but under ten times. The genes are TRBV29-1 and TRBJ2-3; D may be TRBD1 or TRBD2 (6 bases each). The germline V gene encodes CDR1 SQVTM and CDR2 ANQGSEA. The CDR3 has 15 amino acids. V lost 3 bases to trimming and J lost 1 base, with 14 bases between them. CDR3 loop: CSVEAGGSGTDTQYF. Here the CDR3 DNA reads TGCAGCGTTGAGGCCGGGGGCAGTGGCACAGATACGCAGTATTTT.

The chain recombines TRBV27 with TRBJ2-7; 9 positions match TRBD1. This CDR3 comprises 14 residues. The junction had 6 bases not matched to a gene; V was cut back by 4 bases and J by 5 bases. Germline V gene sequence: CDR1 MNHEY, CDR2 SMNVEV (reference sequence). The CDR3 here is CASSSGQGWDEQYF. CDR3 coding DNA: TGTGCCAGCAGTTCCGGACAGGGGTGGGACGAGCAGTACTTC.

The genes are TRBV20-1 and TRBJ2-7, with 7 positions matching TRBD1. Germline CDR1 DFQATT, CDR2 SNEGSKA (reference sequence). Trimming at V came to 5 bases and at J to 0 bases, leaving 7 bases not matched to a gene. This CDR3 spans 14 amino acids. CDR3 in amino acids: CSAFPGQSSYEQYF. Here the CDR3 DNA reads TGCAGTGCTTTCCCGGGACAGAGCTCCTACGAGCAGTACTTC.

A single count supports this clonotype. The CDR3 region is CASLEEGAGPDTQYF. The CDR3 DNA sequence: TGTGCCAGCCTTGAGGAGGGAGCGGGGCCAGATACGCAGTATTTT. The gene calls are TRBV18 and TRBJ2-3; 7 bases match TRBD2. Trimming removed 8 bases from V and 4 bases from J; junction bases left unmatched: 12. Germline CDR1 is KGHSH and CDR2 is LQKENI. The CDR3 runs 15 residues.

The chain carries TRBV11-1 and TRBJ2-5; D ambiguous. Germline V gene lookup returns CDR1 SGHAT and CDR2 FQDESV (reference sequence). CDR3 length: 18 residues. Deletions cut 4 bases from V and 4 bases from J, with 25 bases between. In nucleotides, the CDR3 is TGTGCCAGCAGCTCAGTCGTTAGAGCGACCTCAACGGGAGAGACCCAGTACTTC. It encodes CASSSVVRATSTGETQYF.